Presented here are 31 T cell receptor beta chains from one specimen sequenced in a study of T cells after posttransplantation cyclophosphamide. Only in-frame clones appear in the TCRdb table, and some are missing; sequencing was by immunoSEQ multiplex PCR. The sample presents about 40,000 clones, none singletons. Sequenced: PBMCs. These receptors were taken from a man younger than 45 in good health and a related stem cell transplant donor.

This clone was counted many times. The V call is TRBV7-2, the J call TRBJ2-1, with 9 positions matching TRBD1. From germline, CDR1 is SGHTA and CDR2 FQGNSA. The ends lost 6 bases at V and 6 bases at J; junction bases unmatched: 6. CDR3 length equals 14 residues. CDR3 in DNA: TGTGCCAGCAGGAACCGGGACAGGGTCAATGAGCAGTTCTTC. This encodes CASRNRDRVNEQFF.

The table lists this clone with many counts. The chain is built from TRBV19 and TRBJ1-4; 7 bases match TRBD1. From germline, CDR1 is LNHDA and CDR2 SQIVND (reference sequence). This CDR3 is 14 amino acids long. The V segment lost 5 bases and the J segment 8 bases; nucleotides outside the gene matches: 8. Here the CDR3 DNA reads TGTGCCAGTAGTTCGACAGGGAGGGTCGAAAAACTGTTTTTT. Protein: CASSSTGRVEKLFF.

This clone was counted ten times or more. The rearrangement joins TRBV28 to TRBJ2-7, with D maybe TRBD2 (5 bases). The CDR3 is 14 residues long. Per germline, CDR1 MDHEN and CDR2 SYDVKM. Deletions cut 5 bases from V and 0 bases from J, with 11 bases between. CDR3 bases: TGTGCCAGCAGTCCGTCGGGGAGCTCCTACGAGCAGTACTTC. It specifies CASSPSGSSYEQYF.

Ten or more counts support this clone. The V and J genes are TRBV28 and TRBJ2-4, with 8 bases matching TRBD1. J was trimmed by 1 base and V by 2 bases; bases with no gene match: 7. The CDR3 has 17 amino acids. CDR1 is MDHEN and CDR2 is SYDVKM in the germline V gene. The CDR3 reads CASSLRTGPGAKNIQYF. The CDR3 DNA reads TGTGCCAGCAGTTTAAGGACAGGGCCTGGGGCCAAAAACATTCAGTACTTC.

This clone was recorded at least ten times. The rearrangement joins TRBV10-3 to TRBJ1-5; 12 nucleotides align to TRBD1. The ends lost 5 bases at V and 3 bases at J; junction bases unmatched: 5. The CDR3 spans 16 residues. Germline CDR1 reads ENHRY; CDR2 reads SYGVKD. The CDR3, as DNA: TGTGCCATCAGTCCGGGACAGGGGGCTCCCAATCAGCCCCAGCATTTT. It is translated as CAISPGQGAPNQPQHF.

This clone was picked up many times. This chain connects TRBV19 to TRBJ2-6; D not resolved. Trimming removed 3 bases at V and 0 bases at J, with 6 bases between. Germline-derived CDR1 and CDR2 are LNHDA and SQIVND (reference sequence). The CDR3 is 15 amino acids. Here the CDR3 DNA reads TGTGCCAGTAGTATGCAGATCTCTGGGGCCAACGTCCTGACTTTC. Protein sequence: CASSMQISGANVLTF.

This clone was observed at least ten times. The rearrangement joins TRBV2 to TRBJ2-3, with TRBD1 matching 12 bases. The length of the CDR3 is 15 residues. Germline assignment: CDR1 SNHLY and CDR2 FYNNEI. Germline trimming cut 3 bases from V and 4 bases from J; bases unmatched to any gene: 2. CDR3 nucleotides: TGTGCCAGCAGTGATGGGACAGGGGGCGCAGATACGCAGTATTTT. The encoded protein is CASSDGTGGADTQYF.

This clone was detected many times. The chain joins TRBV10-3 to TRBJ2-2; the D is unclear. V lost 2 bases and J 2 bases, leaving 12 bases between the germline ends. The CDR3 totals 16 residues. Germline V gene lookup returns CDR1 ENHRY and CDR2 SYGVKD. The CDR3: CAISEGGRFNTGELFF. Here the CDR3 DNA reads TGTGCCATCAGTGAGGGCGGCAGATTTAACACCGGGGAGCTGTTTTTT.

This chain links TRBV9 with TRBJ1-6; D perhaps matches TRBD1 (6 bases). Germline V CDR1 and CDR2: SGDLS, YYNGEE. V dropped 3 bases and J dropped 3 bases, with 10 bases sitting between them. The length of the CDR3 is 15 residues. As DNA, the CDR3 is TGTGCCAGCAGCGCCCTGGACAGCTATAATTCACCCCTCCACTTT. Its translation: CASSALDSYNSPLHF. Drawing the rest from reference TRBV9 and TRBJ1-6, the complete variable domain is DSGVTQTPKHLITATGQRVTLRCSPRSGDLSVYWYQQSLDQGLQFLIQYYNGEERAKGNILERFSAQQFPDLHSELNLSSLELGDSALYFCASSALDSYNSPLHFGNGTRLTVT.

This clone was counted ten times or more. The chain combines TRBV6-1 with TRBJ2-5; the match to TRBD2 covers 8 bases. Germline values: CDR1 MNHNS, CDR2 SASEGT. The CDR3 has 16 amino acids. Germline trimming cut 2 bases from V and 5 bases from J; bases unmatched to any gene: 10. CDR3 nucleotide sequence: TGTGCCAGCAGTGAATCGGCGGGGGGCGCGTGGGAGACCCAGTACTTC. Translating it yields CASSESAGGAWETQYF.

The table lists this clone with many counts. The chain has TRBV10-3 and TRBJ2-2, with D uncertain. This CDR3 region has 13 residues. Germline V gives CDR1 ENHRY, CDR2 SYGVKD. V shed 11 bases and J shed 3 bases, with 13 bases lying between them. The CDR3 DNA sequence: TGTGCCCACGGAGAGCGTGACACCGGGGAGCTGTTTTTT. It specifies CAHGERDTGELFF.

In its sample, this clone was seen many times. The chain uses TRBV14 and TRBJ2-7; a weak D match, TRBD1 (6 bases). CDR3 length equals 14 residues. CDR1 SGHDN and CDR2 FVKESK come from the germline V gene. V lost 4 bases and J lost 0, with 10 bases in between. Here the CDR3 DNA reads TGTGCCAGCAGCCGGCAGGGGAACTCCTACGAGCAGTACTTC. Translating it yields CASSRQGNSYEQYF.

This clone was counted between two and nine times. CDR3 bases: TGTGCCAGCAGCTCCCCAGGGGGCGTAGAGACCCAGTACTTC. Translation: CASSSPGGVETQYF. This rearrangement joins TRBV7-9 to TRBJ2-5; the match to TRBD1 covers 8 bases. The CDR3 sequence is 14 residues long. Germline CDR1 SEHNR, CDR2 FQNEAQ (reference sequence). The V segment lost 4 bases and the J segment 4 bases; nucleotides outside the gene matches: 5. The full variable domain, in which reference TRBV7-9 and TRBJ2-5 provide the parts outside the CDR3, is DTGVSQNPRHKITKRGQNVTFRCDPISEHNRLYWYRQTLGQGPEFLTYFQNEAQLEKSRLLSDRFSAERPKGSFSTLEIQRTEQGDSAMYLCASSSPGGVETQYFGPGTRLLVL.

This clone was picked up many times. The CDR3 nucleotides read TGTGCCAGTAGTTGGTCAGAAAACACTGAAGCTTTCTTT. This gives the protein CASSWSENTEAFF. The chain links TRBV19 to TRBJ1-1, with D unresolved. The CDR3 sequence is 13 residues long. V lost 5 bases to trimming and J lost 2 bases, with 9 bases between them. From germline, CDR1 is LNHDA and CDR2 SQIVND (reference sequence).

In this sample, this clone turned up many times. This chain joins TRBV29-1 and TRBJ1-4, with D perhaps matching TRBD1 (5 bases). Germline assignment: CDR1 SQVTM and CDR2 ANQGSEA. Trimming stripped 2 bases from V and 8 bases from J, with 15 bases between. There are 14 residues in the CDR3. The CDR3: CSVERRQGGEKLFF. CDR3 bases: TGCAGCGTTGAACGTCGCCAGGGTGGCGAAAAACTGTTTTTT.

This clone was found many times. The chain joins TRBV7-2 to TRBJ2-7; D is uncertain. V lost 2 bases, J lost 0 bases, and 5 bases lay in between. CDR1 is SGHTA and CDR2 is FQGNSA in the germline V gene. CDR3 length: 13 residues. The CDR3: CASSLPSSYEQYF. DNA for the CDR3: TGTGCCAGCAGCTTACCTTCCTCCTACGAGCAGTACTTC.

This clone was counted many times. The rearrangement links TRBV6-1 to TRBJ2-4; TRBD1 matches 7 bases. Germline assignment: CDR1 MNHNS and CDR2 SASEGT. The CDR3 covers 15 residues. Unmatched junction bases numbered 7, after V lost 6 bases and J lost 2 bases. CDR3 bases: TGTGCCAGCAGCGAAAGCAGGGGGTCCAAAAACATTCAGTACTTC. It translates to CASSESRGSKNIQYF.

The sample holds many counts of this clone. The CDR3 protein is CASSLTAGEQYF. The CDR3 nucleotides are TGTGCCAGCAGCCTTACTGCAGGCGAGCAGTACTTC. J is TRBJ2-7 and V is TRBV7-6; no firm D call. The germline gives CDR1 SGHVS, CDR2 FNYEAQ. Trimming removed 5 bases at V and 6 bases at J, with 11 bases between. CDR3 size: 12 residues. Full variable domain (rest looked up from reference TRBV7-6 and TRBJ2-7): GAGVSQSPRYKVTKRGQDVALRCDPISGHVSLYWYRQALGQGPEFLTYFNYEAQQDKSGLPNDRFSAERPEGSISTLTIQRTEQRDSAMYRCASSLTAGEQYFGPGTRLTVT.

This chain uses TRBV12-5 with TRBJ2-5; D is possibly TRBD2 (7 bases). Trimming removed 1 base at V and 5 bases at J, with 14 bases between. CDR3 length equals 15 residues. Germline V CDR1 and CDR2: LGHNT, FRNRAP. The CDR3, as DNA: TGTGCTAGTGGTTTGGGTTCTGGGGGGGCGGAGACCCAGTACTTC. The encoded protein is CASGLGSGGAETQYF.

This clone was observed at least ten times. The J gene is TRBJ1-6, the V gene TRBV28, with a tentative D call TRBD1 (6 bases). Germline lookup yields CDR1 MDHEN and CDR2 SYDVKM. Trimming took off 4 bases at V and 7 bases at J, with 14 bases between the two ends. The CDR3 spans 15 residues. The CDR3 protein is CASSSSTGNNSPLHF. The DNA for the CDR3 is TGTGCCAGCAGTTCCTCCACAGGGAACAATTCACCCCTCCACTTT.

This clone came up many times. The J gene is TRBJ2-5, the V gene TRBV7-6; tentatively, D is TRBD2 (5 bases). The CDR3 consists of 14 residues. Germline CDR1 reads SGHVS; CDR2 reads FNYEAQ. With 0 bases removed from V and 5 bases from J, the gap between germline ends came to 10 bases. Here the CDR3 DNA reads TGTGCCAGCAGCTTAGCGCCTAGCCTCGAGACCCAGTACTTC. Its protein is CASSLAPSLETQYF.

Ten or more counts support this clone. The chain has TRBV12-3 or TRBV12-4 and TRBJ1-5; TRBD1 is a possible D gene (6 bases). Trimming removed 2 bases from V and 4 bases from J, with 9 bases in between. The CDR3 has 14 residues. CDR3: CASSLTTGNQPQHF. CDR3 sequence (DNA): TGTGCCAGCAGTTTAACGACAGGTAATCAGCCCCAGCATTTT.

This clone was observed many times. The chain is built from TRBV7-3 and TRBJ2-1; TRBD1 matches 10 bases. Germline values: CDR1 SGHTA, CDR2 FQGTGA. J was trimmed by 8 bases and V by 5 bases; bases with no gene match: 9. This CDR3 region has 15 residues. CDR3 sequence reads: CASSIDRGPFDEQFF. The CDR3 coding sequence is TGTGCCAGCAGCATAGACAGGGGGCCCTTCGATGAGCAGTTCTTC.

The rearrangement joins TRBV7-9 to TRBJ2-7; D gene ambiguous. Deletions cut 0 bases from V and 4 bases from J, with 7 bases between. Germline loops: CDR1 SEHNR, CDR2 FQNEAQ (reference sequence). This CDR3 has 13 amino acids. The CDR3 reads CASSLADIYEQYF. CDR3 DNA: TGTGCCAGCAGCTTAGCAGACATTTACGAGCAGTACTTC.

This clone was seen many times. The CDR3 region has the DNA TGTGCCAGCAGCCTGGGACAGGGGAGGAATTCACCCCTCCACTTT. It translates to CASSLGQGRNSPLHF. V is TRBV6-2 or TRBV6-3 and J is TRBJ1-6, with 10 bases aligning to TRBD1. Germline trimming cut 6 bases from V and 7 bases from J; bases unmatched to any gene: 6. Germline CDR1 MNHEY, CDR2 SVGEGT. The CDR3 spans 15 residues.

This clone was found many times. This sequence joins TRBV6-2 or TRBV6-3 and TRBJ2-7, with a possible D match to TRBD1 (6 bases). CDR3 length: 14 amino acids. Germline V CDR1 and CDR2: MNHEY, SVGEGT. V was pared by 4 bases and J by 0 bases, with 10 bases between. CDR3 sequence reads: CASSFRTDSYEQYF. Written as DNA, the CDR3 is TGTGCCAGCAGTTTTAGGACAGACTCCTACGAGCAGTACTTC.

This clone occurred many times. The V call is TRBV6-4, the J call TRBJ2-1; D not certain. The CDR3 extends over 15 amino acids. Trimming took 7 bases from V and 4 from J, leaving 17 bases between them. The germline CDR1 and CDR2 sequences are MRHNA and SNTAGT. CDR3 sequence: CASTPGVGTYNEQFF. The CDR3 DNA follows: TGTGCCAGCACCCCAGGTGTAGGTACTTACAATGAGCAGTTCTTC.

This clone has a count of ten or more. V is TRBV5-6 and J is TRBJ1-6; 7 positions agree with TRBD1. The V segment lost 0 bases and the J segment 9 bases; nucleotides outside the gene matches: 6. Germline V gene lookup returns CDR1 SGHDT and CDR2 YYEEEE. The CDR3 totals 15 residues. CDR3 loop: CASSLGQGVGSPLHF. The CDR3 bases are TGTGCCAGCAGCTTGGGGCAGGGGGTCGGTTCACCCCTCCACTTT.

The rearrangement uses TRBV7-2 and TRBJ2-3; 15 nucleotides agree with TRBD2. V gave up 5 bases and J gave up 2 bases; unmatched junction bases: 5. CDR3 size: 17 residues. Germline CDR1 and CDR2: SGHTA and FQGNSA. CDR3 protein: CASSPGLAGGLTDTQYF. For the CDR3, the DNA is TGTGCCAGCAGCCCGGGACTAGCGGGGGGCCTCACAGATACGCAGTATTTT. The variable domain in full, with the rest retrieved from reference TRBV7-2 and TRBJ2-3, is GAGVSQSPSNKVTEKGKDVELRCDPISGHTALYWYRQSLGQGLEFLIYFQGNSAPDKSGLPSDRFSAERTGGSVSTLTIQRTQQEDSAVYLCASSPGLAGGLTDTQYFGPGTRLTVL.

This clone was seen many times. The chain recombines TRBV4-3 with TRBJ2-7, with TRBD2 identical over 11 bases. This CDR3 comprises 15 residues. Germline V gene data show CDR1 as LGHNA and CDR2 as YSLEER. With 5 bases clipped from V and 2 bases from J, the junction kept 5 bases outside the gene matches. The CDR3 region is CASSKGLAAPYEQYF. The CDR3 DNA reads as TGCGCCAGCAGCAAGGGACTAGCGGCTCCCTACGAGCAGTACTTC.

This clone showed up many times. The chain combines TRBV7-2 with TRBJ1-5, with 9 bases fitting TRBD1. The V and J ends lost 5 bases and 7 bases, in that order; junction bases with no gene match: 9. This CDR3 region has 15 residues. Germline V gene data show CDR1 as SGHTA and CDR2 as FQGNSA. The CDR3 loop reads CASSPRTGEGQPQHF. As DNA, the CDR3 is TGTGCCAGCAGCCCCCGGACAGGGGAAGGGCAGCCCCAGCATTTT.